The sequence of this T cell receptor (beta chain) was determined in a study of post-analysis software for immune sequencing data. Study results and caveats: Controls had lower frequencies than patients of 4 or 5 TRBV segments, which included TRBV5-6, TRBV5-1 and TRBV20-1.

Concerning this clonotype: Its antigen is not identified.

The authors incorporated unique molecular identifiers into the TCR beta cDNA libraries. TCRdb fed the PCR reads into MiXCR, producing one record per CDR3 protein. Seen here are about 430,000 distinct CDR3 sequences, approximately 39% observed once, and the top ten hold 7.5% to 8.5%. The CDR3 length is 20 residues. The J segment lost 1 base and the V segment lost 3 bases, leaving 16 bases of the junction unmatched. The germline gives CDR1 KGHSH, CDR2 LQKENI. The chain combines TRBV18 with TRBJ2-1; TRBD1 agrees at 9 bases. Sequencing was carried out using blood. The TCR comes from a girl aged 2 to 9 with multiple sclerosis. The CDR3 coding sequence is TGTGCCAGCTCACCCGGACAGGGGACTGCGGAGGGCCAGTCCTACAATGAGCAGTTCTTC. Amino acids: CASSPGQGTAEGQSYNEQFF.